The present T cell receptor (beta chain) was sequenced within a study of blood T cell repertoires in COVID-19. Overall study context: Samples of COVID-19 (acute and convalescent) were obtained from the United States, Italy and Spain. Nucleic acid was either cDNA or gDNA, and it came from T cells, B-cell-depleted T cells, or PBMCs.

Per the original data handling: The authors estimated nucleated cell counts from reference gene primer amplification. Only in-frame clones appear in the TCRdb table, and some are missing; sequencing was by immunoSEQ multiplex PCR. The V and J calls and clone size come from that table; D and trimming were worked out from the DNA. Among about 220,000 clones listed, roughly 84% were seen once. The CDR3 runs 15 residues. Trimming took 4 bases from V and 3 from J; bases not matched to a gene: 6. Germline lookup yields CDR1 MGHRA and CDR2 YSYEKL. This clonotype originated in a woman older than 75 with acute or convalescent COVID-19. The chain combines TRBV4-1 with TRBJ2-7, with 10 positions matching TRBD2. The material sequenced was peripheral blood. Written as DNA, the CDR3 is TGCGCCAGCAGCCCGACCGGGACTAGCGTCTACGAGCAGTACTTC. Its translation is CASSPTGTSVYEQYF.